The subject of this entry is one TCR beta chain. The antigen is undetermined. Time point specified: five sample-tagged time points from pre-transplant (day -1) to day 368 post-transplant, pooled. PBMC saw CMV IE-1 peptides for 12 to 13 hours, without transport inhibitors. IE-1 peptides were 15 amino acids, overlapping by 11. Sorted cells were CMV-responsive CD8+CD137+ and CD4+CD154+ T cells. This specimen comes from a study of immune aging and cytomegalovirus after organ transplant. For the study at large: Prednisone, tacrolimus and mycophenolate were given to all recipients.

In germline, CDR1 is MNHEY, CDR2 SMNVEV (reference sequence). The CDR3 extends over 14 amino acids. The V and J ends lost 5 bases and 8 bases respectively, with 16 bases between them. BD Rhapsody targeted mRNA and AbSeq chemistry was used for microwell cell capture and library preparation. TCRdb redid the calling of the single-cell sequencing reads with MiXCR, one entry per CDR3 protein. The table shows around 21,000 distinct CDR3 sequences, with just over 35% occurring only once. The chain links TRBV27 to TRBJ1-5; D is uncertain. The clonotype was recovered from a female donor who had a heart transplant and CMV viremia. The sample consisted of CMV peptide-activated CD4+ and CD8+ T cells sorted from blood, taken at five time points, pooled. Subset meaning: sorted CD8+CD137+ and CD4+CD154+ T cells after about 11 h CMV IE-1 peptide stimulation. The CDR3 bases are TGTGCCAGCAGTCCCACCCCCCTGAGGGAGCCCCAGCATTTT. Translation gives CASSPTPLREPQHF.